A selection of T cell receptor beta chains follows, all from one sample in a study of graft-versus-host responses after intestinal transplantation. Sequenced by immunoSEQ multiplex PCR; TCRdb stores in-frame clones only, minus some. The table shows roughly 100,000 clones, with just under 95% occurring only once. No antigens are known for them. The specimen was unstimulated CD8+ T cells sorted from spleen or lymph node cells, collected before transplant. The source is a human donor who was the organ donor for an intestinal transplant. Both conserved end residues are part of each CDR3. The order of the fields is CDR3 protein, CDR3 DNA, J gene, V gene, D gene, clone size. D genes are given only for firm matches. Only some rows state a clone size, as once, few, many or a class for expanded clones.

CDR3 protein: CASSMTGLGSGTEAFF
CDR3 DNA: TGCGCCAGCAGCATGACAGGGTTGGGTTCTGGCACTGAAGCTTTCTTT
J gene: TRBJ1-1
V gene: TRBV5-1
D gene: TRBD1
clone size: -

CDR3 protein: CATQRQGTYNEQFF
CDR3 DNA: TGTGCCACGCAAAGACAGGGTACCTACAATGAGCAGTTCTTC
J gene: TRBJ2-1
V gene: TRBV28
D gene: TRBD1
clone size: -

CDR3 protein: CASSANRAPEPEKLFF
CDR3 DNA: TGTGCCAGCAGCGCAAACAGGGCACCCGAACCTGAAAAACTGTTTTTT
J gene: TRBJ1-4
V gene: TRBV9
D gene: -
clone size: -

CDR3 protein: CAISESRAGWDTEAFF
CDR3 DNA: TGTGCCATCAGTGAGTCGAGGGCAGGTTGGGACACTGAAGCTTTCTTT
J gene: TRBJ1-1
V gene: TRBV10-3
D gene: -
clone size: -

CDR3 protein: CASSTRQMTGNTIYF
CDR3 DNA: TGTGCCAGCAGCACACGACAGATGACTGGAAACACCATATATTTT
J gene: TRBJ1-3
V gene: TRBV13
D gene: -
clone size: -

CDR3 protein: CASSQVGQNEKLFF
CDR3 DNA: TGCGCCAGCAGCCAAGTGGGACAGAATGAAAAACTGTTTTTT
J gene: TRBJ1-4
V gene: TRBV4-1
D gene: TRBD1
clone size: -

CDR3 protein: CASSLDAGGGTEAFF
CDR3 DNA: TGTGCCAGCAGCTTAGACGCAGGGGGCGGCACTGAAGCTTTCTTT
J gene: TRBJ1-1
V gene: TRBV7-9
D gene: TRBD1
clone size: -

CDR3 protein: CASSQVGGGVPAHGYTF
CDR3 DNA: TGTGCCAGCAGCCAAGTTGGCGGCGGGGTCCCGGCCCATGGCTACACCTTC
J gene: TRBJ1-2
V gene: TRBV14
D gene: -
clone size: -

CDR3 protein: CATSRSREARTGELFF
CDR3 DNA: TGTGCCACCAGCAGGTCTCGGGAGGCGAGGACCGGGGAGCTGTTTTTT
J gene: TRBJ2-2
V gene: TRBV15
D gene: TRBD2
clone size: -

CDR3 protein: CASSHGTEAFF
CDR3 DNA: TGTGCCAGCAGCCACGGGACTGAAGCTTTCTTT
J gene: TRBJ1-1
V gene: TRBV28
D gene: -
clone size: -

CDR3 protein: CASSSSVFYEQYF
CDR3 DNA: TGTGCCAGTAGTAGTAGCGTTTTCTACGAGCAGTACTTC
J gene: TRBJ2-7
V gene: TRBV6-1
D gene: -
clone size: -

CDR3 protein: CSVQFGTAFF
CDR3 DNA: TGCAGCGTCCAGTTCGGGACTGCTTTCTTT
J gene: TRBJ1-1
V gene: TRBV29-1
D gene: -
clone size: -

CDR3 protein: CASSPGQGETQYF
CDR3 DNA: TGTGCCAGCAGCCCGGGACAGGGGGAGACCCAGTACTTC
J gene: TRBJ2-5
V gene: TRBV7-9
D gene: TRBD1
clone size: -

CDR3 protein: CASSRLRTSGRAFRGRQYF
CDR3 DNA: TGTGCCAGCAGTAGACTTAGAACTAGCGGGAGGGCCTTTAGAGGGAGACAGTACTTC
J gene: TRBJ2-7
V gene: TRBV6-4
D gene: TRBD2
clone size: -

CDR3 protein: CSVEGLGTENTGELFF
CDR3 DNA: TGCAGCGTTGAAGGTCTCGGGACAGAGAACACCGGGGAGCTGTTTTTT
J gene: TRBJ2-2
V gene: TRBV29-1
D gene: TRBD1
clone size: -

CDR3 protein: CASSSHVIRGRDQSHTDTQYF
CDR3 DNA: TGTGCCAGCTCATCTCACGTCATACGCGGGAGGGACCAAAGCCACACAGATACGCAGTATTTT
J gene: TRBJ2-3
V gene: TRBV28
D gene: TRBD2
clone size: -

CDR3 protein: CASSIKVLASHNEQFF
CDR3 DNA: TGTGCCAGCAGCATTAAGGTACTAGCTTCCCACAATGAGCAGTTCTTC
J gene: TRBJ2-1
V gene: TRBV7-9
D gene: -
clone size: -

CDR3 protein: CASSLGPSTDTQYF
CDR3 DNA: TGTGCCAGCAGCTTAGGTCCTAGCACAGATACGCAGTATTTT
J gene: TRBJ2-3
V gene: TRBV7-7
D gene: -
clone size: -

CDR3 protein: CAWSSDGTGETQYF
CDR3 DNA: TGTGCCTGGAGTTCCGACGGCACCGGGGAGACCCAGTACTTC
J gene: TRBJ2-5
V gene: TRBV30
D gene: -
clone size: -

CDR3 protein: CASSIAPGYEQYF
CDR3 DNA: TGTGCCAGTAGTATAGCCCCAGGGTACGAGCAGTACTTC
J gene: TRBJ2-7
V gene: TRBV19
D gene: -
clone size: -

CDR3 protein: CASSLKRMPNEKLFF
CDR3 DNA: TGTGCCAGCAGCTTAAAGCGGATGCCGAATGAAAAACTGTTTTTT
J gene: TRBJ1-4
V gene: TRBV13
D gene: -
clone size: -

CDR3 protein: CASSSTKTRDFRETQYF
CDR3 DNA: TGTGCCAGCAGCTCGACAAAAACTCGGGACTTCAGAGAGACCCAGTACTTC
J gene: TRBJ2-5
V gene: TRBV13
D gene: -
clone size: -

CDR3 protein: CASSFVWTEKETQYF
CDR3 DNA: TGTGCCAGCAGCTTTGTCTGGACAGAGAAAGAGACCCAGTACTTC
J gene: TRBJ2-5
V gene: TRBV11-2
D gene: -
clone size: -

CDR3 protein: CASSEWTDRGEPQHF
CDR3 DNA: TGTGCCAGCAGTGAATGGACTGACCGAGGCGAGCCCCAGCATTTT
J gene: TRBJ1-5
V gene: TRBV6-1
D gene: -
clone size: few

CDR3 protein: CASSLGTGLAGTRETQYF
CDR3 DNA: TGTGCCAGCAGCTTAGGTACGGGACTAGCGGGGACAAGAGAGACCCAGTACTTC
J gene: TRBJ2-5
V gene: TRBV7-9
D gene: TRBD2
clone size: -

CDR3 protein: CASSSDSGRAFYEQYF
CDR3 DNA: TGCGCCAGCAGCTCCGACAGCGGGAGGGCCTTCTACGAGCAGTACTTC
J gene: TRBJ2-7
V gene: TRBV5-1
D gene: TRBD2
clone size: -